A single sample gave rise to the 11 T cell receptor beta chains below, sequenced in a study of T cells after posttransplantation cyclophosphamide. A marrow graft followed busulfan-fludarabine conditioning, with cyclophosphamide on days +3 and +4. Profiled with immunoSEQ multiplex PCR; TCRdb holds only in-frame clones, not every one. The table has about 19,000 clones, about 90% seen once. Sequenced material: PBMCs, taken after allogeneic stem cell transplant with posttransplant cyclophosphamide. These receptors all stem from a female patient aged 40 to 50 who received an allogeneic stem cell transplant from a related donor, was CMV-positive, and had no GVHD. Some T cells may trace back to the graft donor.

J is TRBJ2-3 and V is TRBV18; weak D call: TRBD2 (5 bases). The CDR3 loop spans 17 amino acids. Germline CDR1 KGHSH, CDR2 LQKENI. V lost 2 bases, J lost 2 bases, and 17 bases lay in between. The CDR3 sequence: CASSPGRSGYYTDTQYF. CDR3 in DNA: TGTGCCAGCTCACCAGGACGAAGCGGATACTACACAGATACGCAGTATTTT.

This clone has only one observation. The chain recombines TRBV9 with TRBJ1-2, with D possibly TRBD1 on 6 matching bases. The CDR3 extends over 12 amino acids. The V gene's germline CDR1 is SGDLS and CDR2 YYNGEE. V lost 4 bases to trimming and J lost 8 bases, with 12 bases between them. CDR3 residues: CASSTGYEGYTF. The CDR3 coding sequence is TGTGCCAGCAGCACAGGGTACGAGGGCTACACCTTC.

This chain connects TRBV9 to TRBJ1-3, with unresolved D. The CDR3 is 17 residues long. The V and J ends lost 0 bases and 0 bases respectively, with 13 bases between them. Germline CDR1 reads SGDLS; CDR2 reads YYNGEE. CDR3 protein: CASSVATGDLSGNTIYF. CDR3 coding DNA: TGTGCCAGCAGCGTAGCTACGGGAGATCTCTCTGGAAACACCATATATTTT.

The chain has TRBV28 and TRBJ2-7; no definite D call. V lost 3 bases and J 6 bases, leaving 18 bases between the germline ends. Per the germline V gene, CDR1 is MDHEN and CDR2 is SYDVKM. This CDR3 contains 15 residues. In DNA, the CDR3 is TGTGCCAGCAGTTTCCCCGAAACCAAAGCCTCCGAGCAGTACTTC. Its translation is CASSFPETKASEQYF.

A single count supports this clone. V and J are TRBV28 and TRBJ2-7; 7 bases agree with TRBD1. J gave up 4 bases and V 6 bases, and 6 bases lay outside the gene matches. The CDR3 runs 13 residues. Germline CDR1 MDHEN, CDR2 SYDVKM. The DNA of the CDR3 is TGTGCCAGCAGCAAGGGGGCGCGGTACGAGCAGTACTTC. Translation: CASSKGARYEQYF.

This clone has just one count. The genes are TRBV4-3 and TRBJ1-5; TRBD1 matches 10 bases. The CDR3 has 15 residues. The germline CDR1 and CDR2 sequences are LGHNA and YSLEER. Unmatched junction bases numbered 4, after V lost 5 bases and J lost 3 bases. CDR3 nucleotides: TGCGCCAGCAGCTTGGGACAGGGGAACAATCAGCCCCAGCATTTT. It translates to CASSLGQGNNQPQHF.

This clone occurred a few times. CDR3: CAAGGRRNTEAFF. As DNA, the CDR3 is TGTGCCGCGGGTGGACGGCGGAACACTGAAGCTTTCTTT. The chain uses TRBV25-1 and TRBJ1-1, with D unclear. V lost 11 bases and J lost 1, with 14 bases in between. This CDR3 is built from 13 residues. Germline values: CDR1 MGHDK, CDR2 SYGVNS.

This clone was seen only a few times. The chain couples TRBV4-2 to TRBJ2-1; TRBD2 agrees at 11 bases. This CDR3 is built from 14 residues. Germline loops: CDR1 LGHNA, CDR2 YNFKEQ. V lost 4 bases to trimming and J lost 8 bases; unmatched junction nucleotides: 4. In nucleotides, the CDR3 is TGTGCCAGCAGCCCTAGCGGGAGGAGACATGAGCAGTTCTTC. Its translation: CASSPSGRRHEQFF.

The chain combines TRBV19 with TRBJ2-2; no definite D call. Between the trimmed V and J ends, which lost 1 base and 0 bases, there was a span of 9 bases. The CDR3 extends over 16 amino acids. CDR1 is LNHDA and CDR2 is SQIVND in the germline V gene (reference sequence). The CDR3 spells CASSIVAVPNTGELFF. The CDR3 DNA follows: TGTGCCAGTAGTATAGTTGCAGTCCCGAACACCGGGGAGCTGTTTTTT.

In nucleotides, the CDR3 is TGTGCCAGCTCACCCGGGGTAGGGAATACGCAGTATTTT. Translating it yields CASSPGVGNTQYF. This chain links TRBV18 with TRBJ2-3; D might be TRBD2 (5 bases). The germline CDR1 and CDR2 sequences are KGHSH and LQKENI. The CDR3 is made up of 13 amino acids. V was trimmed by 3 bases and J by 7 bases, leaving 11 bases between them.

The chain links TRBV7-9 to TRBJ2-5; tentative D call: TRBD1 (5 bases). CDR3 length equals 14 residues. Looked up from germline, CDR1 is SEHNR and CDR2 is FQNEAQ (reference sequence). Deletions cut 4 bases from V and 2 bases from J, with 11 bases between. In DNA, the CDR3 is TGTGCCAGCAGCTATCAGGGCCGGCAAGAGACCCAGTACTTC. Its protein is CASSYQGRQETQYF. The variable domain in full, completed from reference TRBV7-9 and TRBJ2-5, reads DTGVSQNPRHKITKRGQNVTFRCDPISEHNRLYWYRQTLGQGPEFLTYFQNEAQLEKSRLLSDRFSAERPKGSFSTLEIQRTEQGDSAMYLCASSYQGRQETQYFGPGTRLLVL.